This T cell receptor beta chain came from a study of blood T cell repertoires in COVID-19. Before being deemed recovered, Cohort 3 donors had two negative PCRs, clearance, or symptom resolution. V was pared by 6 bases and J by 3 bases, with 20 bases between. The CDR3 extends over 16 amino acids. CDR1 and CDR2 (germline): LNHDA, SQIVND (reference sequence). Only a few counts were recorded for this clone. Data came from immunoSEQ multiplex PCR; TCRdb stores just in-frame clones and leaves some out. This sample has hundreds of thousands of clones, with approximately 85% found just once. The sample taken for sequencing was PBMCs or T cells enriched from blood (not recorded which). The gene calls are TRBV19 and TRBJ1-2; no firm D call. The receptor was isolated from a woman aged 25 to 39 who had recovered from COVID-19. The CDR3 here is CASSRGTDQGYYGYTF. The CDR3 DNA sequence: TGTGCCAGTAGCCGGGGTACAGATCAAGGGTACTATGGCTACACCTTC.